Given below is one T cell receptor (beta chain) in context. The CDR3 consists of 16 residues. J lost 6 bases, V lost 3 bases, and 9 bases had no gene match. Germline assignment: CDR1 SEHNR and CDR2 FQNEAQ (reference sequence). The record originates from a study of HIV-infected patients and healthy controls. Using its own MiXCR run on the 5' RACE reads, TCRdb lists one record per CDR3 protein. The sample yields tens of thousands of distinct CDR3 sequences, about 16% seen once. Sequenced input: CD4+ T cells from blood. This receptor was identified in a human donor in good health. J is TRBJ2-3 and V is TRBV7-9, with 10 nucleotides matching TRBD2. The CDR3 protein is CASSFGSGGTTDTQYF. CDR3 nucleotides: TGTGCCAGCAGCTTCGGTAGCGGGGGGACCACGGATACGCAGTATTTT.